This T cell receptor beta chain was profiled in a study of T cell responses to AZD1222 COVID-19 vaccine. Overall study results and limits: Mapped onto spike, vaccine-associated CD4 TCRs spanned it and were dominant at 160-218 and 743-854. Nearly half of spike-specific TCRs reportedly go after variant regions that carry no mutations.

The ends lost 4 bases at V and 7 bases at J; junction bases unmatched: 8. The CDR3 length is 15 residues. From germline, CDR1 is SGDLS and CDR2 YYNGEE. This clone showed up just a few times. Its antigen is undetermined. Here immunoSEQ multiplex PCR was the method, and the copy in TCRdb shows in-frame clones only, minus some. Altogether about 110,000 clones are present, about nine tenths being singletons, with the ten largest covering about 3%. This TCR was sampled from an adult in good health. Material: peripheral blood, obtained on day 0 of MenACWY control vaccination. The gene calls are TRBV9 and TRBJ1-6, with 7 positions matching TRBD1. CDR3 sequence (DNA): TGTGCCAGCAGCCTCAGGGACAGTAGCAATTCACCCCTCCACTTT. Its translation is CASSLRDSSNSPLHF.